The 24 T cell receptor beta chains given below trace back to one sample, sequenced in a study of cytomegalovirus exposure and HLA in healthy donors (dated by TCRdb to 2015 to 2018). Libraries were made using the immunoSEQ multiplex PCR assay. For the multiplex PCR, a mixture combining 60 forward primers for TCR Vbeta segments and 13 reverse primers for TCR Jbeta segments was used. As stored in TCRdb, this immuneACCESS dataset retains in-frame rearrangements with V and J assigned. A fraction of the clones does not appear; measured against another copy, unresolved V genes explain less than half of the discrepancy, and the remainder lacks a known reason. This sample holds approximately 74,000 clones; less than 75% were observed only once. The ten largest clones capture roughly 5.6% of the sample. Input material: PBMCs. The receptors were gathered from a man aged 25 to 40 in good health and CMV-seropositive.

This rearrangement joins TRBV12-2 to TRBJ2-5; TRBD2 is the table's D call and was not checked against the DNA. TRBV12-2 is a pseudogene locus. CDR3 size: 14 residues. CDR3 loop: CASRLVRGRETQYF. The DNA for the CDR3 is TGTGCAAGTCGCTTAGTCCGGGGTCGGGAGACCCAGTACTTC.

This rearrangement joins TRBV5-1 to TRBJ1-1; 11 bases are a match to TRBD1. This CDR3 has 15 residues. Per the germline V gene, CDR1 is SGHRS and CDR2 is YFSETQ. With 1 base clipped from V and 5 bases from J, the junction kept 4 bases outside the gene matches. The CDR3 DNA is TGCGCCAGCAGCTTGACCCGGGACAGGGGGACTGAAGCTTTCTTT. Amino acids: CASSLTRDRGTEAFF.

This clone was seen a handful of times. The chain joins TRBV4-1 to TRBJ1-1, with 10 bases that match TRBD1. The CDR3 is 16 residues long. J gave up 1 base and V 4 bases, and 6 bases lay outside the gene matches. Germline CDR1 and CDR2: MGHRA and YSYEKL. As DNA, the CDR3 is TGCGCCAGCAGCCTACTGGACAGGGGGGGGAACACTGAAGCTTTCTTT. Translated, it gives CASSLLDRGGNTEAFF.

The gene calls are TRBV7-2 and TRBJ2-7; 12 positions agree with TRBD2. The CDR3 consists of 15 residues. The germline gives CDR1 SGHTA, CDR2 FQGNSA. Trimming cost V 5 bases and J 2 bases; bases outside gene matches: 4. CDR3 region: CASSRRLAGAYEQYF. The CDR3 DNA reads TGTGCCAGCAGCCGGAGACTAGCGGGAGCCTACGAGCAGTACTTC.

The V and J genes are TRBV7-6 and TRBJ2-1, with 13 bases matching TRBD2. Per germline, CDR1 SGHVS and CDR2 FNYEAQ. The CDR3 spans 15 residues. The V segment lost 5 bases and the J segment 7 bases; nucleotides outside the gene matches: 5. CDR3 amino acids: CASSQGLAGLNEQFF. CDR3 nucleotide sequence: TGTGCCAGCAGCCAGGGACTAGCGGGGTTGAATGAGCAGTTCTTC.

This clone occurred a few times. V gene TRBV5-1 combines with J gene TRBJ1-4, with D possibly being TRBD1 (5 bases). In germline, CDR1 is SGHRS, CDR2 YFSETQ. The V end was cut by 0 bases, the J end by 7 bases, with 16 bases between. This CDR3 has 16 residues. DNA for the CDR3: TGCGCCAGCAGCTTGGATCTCGGGGGAGGGAGTGAAAAACTGTTTTTT. Protein sequence: CASSLDLGGGSEKLFF.

This chain links TRBV10-3 with TRBJ2-7; 8 bases map to TRBD1. CDR3 length: 11 amino acids. Trimming took 6 bases from V and 6 from J; bases not matched to a gene: 1. Germline values: CDR1 ENHRY, CDR2 SYGVKD. In DNA, the CDR3 is TGTGCCATCAGGGACAGGGCCGAGCAGTACTTC. Its protein is CAIRDRAEQYF.

Ten or more counts support this clone. The CDR3 DNA sequence: TGTGCCAGCAGCAACCTAGCGAACTTCCCTCACGATACGCAGTATTTT. Translation: CASSNLANFPHDTQYF. The rearrangement links TRBV7-3 to TRBJ2-3; TRBD2 might be the D (6 bases). The CDR3 length is 16 residues. The V gene's germline CDR1 is SGHTA and CDR2 FQGTGA. The V end was cut by 5 bases, the J end by 6 bases, with 21 bases between.

The chain has TRBV9 and TRBJ1-2, with D unresolved. This CDR3 has 12 amino acids. Per germline, CDR1 SGDLS and CDR2 YYNGEE. V lost 3 bases to trimming and J lost 6 bases, with 9 bases between them. CDR3 sequence reads: CASSAQEDGYTF. In DNA, the CDR3 is TGTGCCAGCAGCGCGCAGGAAGATGGCTACACCTTC.

The gene calls are TRBV27 and TRBJ2-7; 7 bases line up with TRBD2. The length of the CDR3 is 15 residues. Per germline, CDR1 MNHEY and CDR2 SMNVEV (reference sequence). V shed 6 bases, J shed 6 bases, and the junction held 14 bases outside the gene matches. The CDR3 DNA reads as TGTGCCAGCAGAGATAGGGGAGGAGGGGAGGGCGAGCAGTACTTC. It encodes CASRDRGGGEGEQYF.

There are a few counts of this clone. This chain connects TRBV15 to TRBJ1-6, with D perhaps TRBD1 (6 bases). Germline loops: CDR1 LNHNV, CDR2 YYDKDF (reference sequence). CDR3 length equals 15 residues. Trimming left V 0 bases short and J 10 bases short, with 13 bases between. CDR3 protein: CATSRDGTYRSPLHF. The DNA of the CDR3 is TGTGCCACCAGCAGAGACGGGACATATAGGTCACCCCTCCACTTT.

This rearrangement joins TRBV5-1 to TRBJ2-3, with D possibly TRBD2 on 5 matching bases. Germline V gene sequence: CDR1 SGHRS, CDR2 YFSETQ. Trimming stripped 5 bases from V and 6 bases from J, with 13 bases between. The CDR3 is 13 residues long. CDR3 nucleotides: TGCGCCAGCAGTTTTAGGCCGGGGGATACGCAGTATTTT. Residues: CASSFRPGDTQYF.

Details on this clone: Other DNA variants within this sample encode the same CDR3. The rearrangement joins TRBV5-4 to TRBJ2-1, with D hard to call. The CDR3 spans 13 residues. Germline CDR1 is SGHNT and CDR2 is YYREEE (reference sequence). V shed 0 bases and J shed 6 bases, with 7 bases lying between them. The CDR3 loop is CASSLARGNEQFF. DNA of the CDR3: TGTGCCAGCAGCTTGGCCCGCGGCAATGAGCAGTTCTTC.

V is TRBV7-9 and J is TRBJ1-1, with D maybe TRBD1 (6 bases). The V and J ends lost 3 bases and 1 base respectively, with 9 bases between them. Germline assignment: CDR1 SEHNR and CDR2 FQNEAQ (reference sequence). This CDR3 is built from 14 residues. The DNA of the CDR3 is TGTGCCAGCAGCTTCTGGGGACAGAACACTGAAGCTTTCTTT. The encoded protein is CASSFWGQNTEAFF.

This chain uses TRBV5-4 with TRBJ2-3, with 7 nucleotides matching TRBD1. Trimming cost V 4 bases and J 2 bases; bases outside gene matches: 7. Germline CDR1 and CDR2: SGHNT and YYREEE (reference sequence). The CDR3 spans 15 residues. The CDR3 DNA sequence: TGTGCCAGCAGCCAGGGACAGCCCTACACAGATACGCAGTATTTT. The encoded protein is CASSQGQPYTDTQYF.

The V gene is TRBV6-1, the J gene TRBJ1-5, with D possibly being TRBD1 (5 bases). CDR1 and CDR2 from the germline V gene are MNHNS and SASEGT. V was clipped by 3 bases and J by 2 bases, with 14 bases between them. The CDR3 contains 16 residues. CDR3 sequence: CASSDLRGGGNQPQHF. In nucleotides, the CDR3 is TGTGCCAGCAGTGACCTGAGGGGAGGCGGCAATCAGCCCCAGCATTTT.

The V and J genes are TRBV7-6 and TRBJ1-3; D is unclear. V lost 4 bases to trimming and J lost 3 bases, with 16 bases between them. The germline gives CDR1 SGHVS, CDR2 FNYEAQ. The CDR3 has 16 residues. The CDR3 reads CASSSRAPGYGNTIYF. In DNA, the CDR3 is TGTGCCAGCAGCTCCCGGGCCCCGGGGTATGGAAACACCATATATTTT. Together with reference TRBV7-6 and TRBJ1-3, the CDR3 gives the full variable domain: GAGVSQSPRYKVTKRGQDVALRCDPISGHVSLYWYRQALGQGPEFLTYFNYEAQQDKSGLPNDRFSAERPEGSISTLTIQRTEQRDSAMYRCASSSRAPGYGNTIYFGEGSWLTVV.

This clone was observed a handful of times. CDR3 sequence: CASSSPGENTEAFF. As DNA, the CDR3 is TGTGCCAGCAGTAGCCCAGGGGAAAACACTGAAGCTTTCTTT. V usage is TRBV28 and J usage is TRBJ1-1, with D perhaps TRBD1 (6 bases). Germline values: CDR1 MDHEN, CDR2 SYDVKM. CDR3 length: 14 amino acids. Trimming pared 5 bases from V and 2 bases from J, leaving 12 bases between.

J is TRBJ2-7 and V is TRBV6-1; 15 nucleotides line up with TRBD2. With 6 bases clipped from V and 5 bases from J, the junction kept 2 bases outside the gene matches. CDR3 length equals 14 residues. Per the germline V gene, CDR1 is MNHNS and CDR2 is SASEGT. In DNA, the CDR3 is TGTGCCAGCAGGAGGACTAGCGGGGGGGACGAGCAGTACTTC. The encoded protein is CASRRTSGGDEQYF.

This clone has a handful of counts. At one of its ends the junction is not consistent with the germline gene, which may arise from a read error. The chain couples TRBV5-1 to TRBJ1-1, with TRBD1 as a possible D gene (5 bases). This CDR3 contains 13 residues. From germline, CDR1 is SGHRS and CDR2 YFSETQ. CDR3: CASSLGQGSEAFF. The DNA for the CDR3 is TGCGCCAGCAGTTTGGGGCAGGGCTCTGAAGCTTTCTTT.

This chain connects TRBV6-1 to TRBJ2-5, with D tentatively TRBD2 (6 bases). CDR3 length equals 13 residues. Germline assignment: CDR1 MNHNS and CDR2 SASEGT. Trimming removed 6 bases at V and 5 bases at J, with 13 bases between. The CDR3 DNA is TGTGCCAGCAGGGCGGCGGGGTTGGAGACCCAGTACTTC. Its translation is CASRAAGLETQYF.

The rearrangement links TRBV4-2 to TRBJ2-3; 10 bases are a match to TRBD2. CDR1 LGHNA and CDR2 YNFKEQ come from the germline V gene. V lost 1 base and J lost 0; bases outside the gene matches: 4. CDR3 length: 17 amino acids. CDR3 in DNA: TGTGCCAGCAGCCAAGGATCTAGCGGGGGTAGCACAGATACGCAGTATTTT. This encodes CASSQGSSGGSTDTQYF.

This chain connects TRBV7-9 to TRBJ2-1, with 11 bases identical to TRBD2. This CDR3 is 15 amino acids long. Germline V lookup: CDR1 SEHNR, CDR2 FQNEAQ (reference sequence). V was pared by 5 bases and J by 4 bases, with 4 bases of the junction left unmatched. CDR3 in amino acids: CASSQLAGVYNEQFF. CDR3 in DNA: TGTGCCAGCAGCCAACTAGCGGGGGTTTACAATGAGCAGTTCTTC.

The V and J genes are TRBV4-2 and TRBJ2-5; 11 nucleotides agree with TRBD2. Germline assignment: CDR1 LGHNA and CDR2 YNFKEQ. The CDR3 totals 16 residues. The V gene end was trimmed by 4 bases and the J gene end by 3 bases; junction bases not matched to a gene: 7. CDR3 region: CASSPGLAGVEETQYF. In DNA, the CDR3 is TGTGCCAGCAGCCCTGGACTAGCGGGTGTTGAAGAGACCCAGTACTTC.